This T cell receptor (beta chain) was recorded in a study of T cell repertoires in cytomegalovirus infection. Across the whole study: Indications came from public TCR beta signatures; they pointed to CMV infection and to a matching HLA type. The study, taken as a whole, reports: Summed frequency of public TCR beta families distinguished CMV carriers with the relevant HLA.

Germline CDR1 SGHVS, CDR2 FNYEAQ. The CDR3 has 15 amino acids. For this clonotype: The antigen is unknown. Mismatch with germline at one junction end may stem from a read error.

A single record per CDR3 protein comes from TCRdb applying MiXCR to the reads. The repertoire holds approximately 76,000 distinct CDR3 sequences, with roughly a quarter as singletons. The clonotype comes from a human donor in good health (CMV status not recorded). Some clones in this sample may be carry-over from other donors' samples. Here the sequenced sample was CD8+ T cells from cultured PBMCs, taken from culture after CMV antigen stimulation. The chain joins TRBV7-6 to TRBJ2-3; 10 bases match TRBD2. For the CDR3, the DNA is TGTGCCACCAGCTTAGCGGGAGGCGTGACAGATACGCAGTATTTT. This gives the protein CATSLAGGVTDTQYF.